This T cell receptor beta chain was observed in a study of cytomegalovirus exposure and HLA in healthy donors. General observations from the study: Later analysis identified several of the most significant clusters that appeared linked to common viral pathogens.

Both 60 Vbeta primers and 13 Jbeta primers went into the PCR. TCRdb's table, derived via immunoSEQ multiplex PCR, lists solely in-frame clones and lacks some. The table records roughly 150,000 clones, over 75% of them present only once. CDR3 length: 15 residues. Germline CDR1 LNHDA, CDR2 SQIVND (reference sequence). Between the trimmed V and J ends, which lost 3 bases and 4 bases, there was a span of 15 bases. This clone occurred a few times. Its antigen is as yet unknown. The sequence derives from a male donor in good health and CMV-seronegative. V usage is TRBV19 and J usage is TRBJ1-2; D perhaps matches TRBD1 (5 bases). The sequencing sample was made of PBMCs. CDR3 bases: TGTGCCAGTAGTATTGAAGGCAGGGCGATCTATGGCTACACCTTC. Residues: CASSIEGRAIYGYTF.